The 12 T cell receptor beta chains reported below all come from one sample, sequenced in a study of OX40 agonist ivuxolimab in advanced cancers. The library was prepared using the immunoSEQ multiplex PCR assay. TCRdb limited this immuneACCESS table to in-frame rearrangements with V and J called. A share of clones is missing; checked studies link under half to unresolved V genes, and the rest is unexplained. The sample includes some 100,000 clones, with approximately 81% observed a single time. The ten largest clones capture roughly 1.1% of the sample. The sample was CD4+ or CD8+ T cells sorted from blood, taken in a trial of the OX40 agonist ivuxolimab. Receptors were obtained from an adult with an advanced solid tumor such as melanoma, head and neck, liver or kidney cancer.

The V call is TRBV19, the J call TRBJ1-5, with D possibly matching TRBD1 (5 bases). Between the trimmed V and J ends, which lost 3 bases and 4 bases, there was a span of 19 bases. The CDR3 runs to 17 residues. Germline CDR1 reads LNHDA; CDR2 reads SQIVND (reference sequence). The CDR3 loop reads CASSMGQGGSGNQPQHF. In DNA form, the CDR3 reads TGTGCCAGTAGTATGGGGCAGGGAGGGTCGGGAAATCAGCCCCAGCATTTT.

The gene calls are TRBV15 and TRBJ1-6, with D unclear. The CDR3 covers 17 residues. Trimming shortened V by 5 bases and J by 9 bases, and 23 bases separated the two germline ends. The germline V gene has CDR1 LNHNV and CDR2 YYDKDF (reference sequence). The DNA of the CDR3 is TGTGCCACCAGCTTAGAAGCTCAGGCGACCGCCGGTTCACCCCTCCACTTT. This codes for CATSLEAQATAGSPLHF.

This chain connects TRBV11-2 to TRBJ1-1; D is perhaps TRBD1 (5 bases). V was clipped by 1 base and J by 0 bases, with 9 bases between them. The CDR3 is 15 amino acids. Germline CDR1 is SGHAT and CDR2 is FQNNGV. The CDR3 reads CASSLVGGLNTEAFF. The CDR3 region has the DNA TGTGCCAGCAGCTTAGTCGGGGGACTGAACACTGAAGCTTTCTTT.

The rearrangement links TRBV4-1 to TRBJ1-1; D possibly corresponds to TRBD1 (5 bases). The CDR3 totals 13 residues. Trimming removed 0 bases at V and 7 bases at J, with 9 bases between. Germline V gives CDR1 MGHRA, CDR2 YSYEKL. The CDR3 loop reads CASSQDRGFEAFF. The CDR3 bases are TGCGCCAGCAGCCAAGATCGGGGGTTTGAAGCTTTCTTT.

V gene TRBV14 combines with J gene TRBJ1-4; D is unclear. Germline CDR1 SGHDN, CDR2 FVKESK. Between the trimmed V and J ends, which lost 5 bases and 8 bases, there was a span of 12 bases. This CDR3 contains 13 residues. DNA for the CDR3: TGTGCCAGCAGCGTCTTCTCAGGAGAAAAACTGTTTTTT. As protein: CASSVFSGEKLFF.

V and J are TRBV2 and TRBJ2-5; the match to TRBD1 covers 9 bases. The CDR3 runs to 14 residues. V shed 6 bases, J shed 5 bases, and the junction held 7 bases outside the gene matches. The germline gives CDR1 SNHLY, CDR2 FYNNEI. The CDR3 nucleotides are TGTGCCAGCAGGGCCGGGACAGGGACGGAGACCCAGTACTTC. Translating gives CASRAGTGTETQYF.

This sequence joins TRBV30 and TRBJ2-5, with D perhaps given as TRBD1 or TRBD2 (6 bases each). Germline V gene sequence: CDR1 GTSNPN, CDR2 SVGIG (reference sequence). The CDR3 runs to 14 residues. V lost 5 bases and J 5 bases, leaving 18 bases between the germline ends. For the CDR3, the DNA is TGTGCCTGGGGGGACACCGGGACTTTGGAGACCCAGTACTTC. Translating gives CAWGDTGTLETQYF.

The chain joins TRBV27 to TRBJ2-3; D uncertain. Trimming took 5 bases from V and 4 from J, leaving 19 bases between them. The CDR3 totals 16 residues. Germline V gene data show CDR1 as MNHEY and CDR2 as SMNVEV (reference sequence). The DNA for the CDR3 is TGTGCCAGCAGTCTTACCGGCAACCTAAGAGCAGATACGCAGTATTTT. Its protein is CASSLTGNLRADTQYF.

Here the CDR3 reads CASGLVIGVGVKGNQPQHF. CDR3 bases: TGTGCTAGTGGTTTGGTAATCGGCGTGGGAGTAAAAGGGAATCAGCCCCAGCATTTT. The chain recombines TRBV12-5 with TRBJ1-5, with D hard to call. The ends were cut back, 0 bases at V and 4 bases at J, with 22 bases in the middle. The CDR3 contains 19 residues. CDR1 LGHNT and CDR2 FRNRAP come from the germline V gene.

The chain recombines TRBV6-5 with TRBJ1-1, with D uncertain. The V end was cut by 9 bases, the J end by 2 bases, with 7 bases between. Germline V gene lookup returns CDR1 MNHEY and CDR2 SVGAGI. CDR3 length equals 11 residues. DNA of the CDR3: TGTGCCAGTACGAGCAACACTGAAGCTTTCTTT. This translates into CASTSNTEAFF.

The V call is TRBV19, the J call TRBJ1-1; D is ambiguous. The CDR3 is made up of 15 amino acids. The V end was cut by 5 bases, the J end by 0 bases, with 13 bases between. Germline V gene lookup returns CDR1 LNHDA and CDR2 SQIVND (reference sequence). The CDR3 bases are TGTGCCAGTAGTGCCCAGCCGGGTATGAACACTGAAGCTTTCTTT. It encodes CASSAQPGMNTEAFF.

V and J are TRBV5-1 and TRBJ2-7, with 7 bases aligning to TRBD1. Germline trimming cut 0 bases from V and 0 bases from J; bases unmatched to any gene: 0. The germline V gene encodes CDR1 SGHRS and CDR2 YFSETQ. The CDR3 consists of 14 residues. CDR3 nucleotide sequence: TGCGCCAGCAGCTTGGGGGACAGCTCCTACGAGCAGTACGTC. It specifies CASSLGDSSYEQYV.